This TCR beta chain comes out of a study of response to subunit inactivated influenza vaccine. TCRdb itself ran the RT-PCR reads through MiXCR, one entry per CDR3 protein. The data show about 520,000 distinct CDR3 sequences, approximately 11% seen once. Study results and limitations: A suggestion made by the authors is that each seasonal influenza vaccination recruits few new T cells.

For this clonotype: Antigen: not known.

Trimming removed 0 bases from V and 5 bases from J; junction bases left unmatched: 9. This CDR3 spans 17 amino acids. Germline V gene lookup returns CDR1 SGHTA and CDR2 FQGNSA. Sequenced material: PBMCs from blood, taken about 40 days after vaccination. This sequence originates from a man aged 50 to 59 who received an inactivated influenza vaccine. The chain uses TRBV7-2 and TRBJ2-7, with 11 bases lining up with TRBD2. The CDR3 DNA reads as TGTGCCAGCAGCTTAGCTAGCGGGAGGGCCGTTTTCCACGAGCAGTACTTC. Translated: CASSLASGRAVFHEQYF.